This T cell receptor (beta chain) was captured by sequencing in a study of T cell responses to AZD1222 COVID-19 vaccine. The protocol was immunoSEQ multiplex PCR, while the TCRdb copy is restricted to in-frame clones and leaves out a portion. The sample includes approximately 70,000 clones, about 85% of them seen just once. Findings and caveats of the study: The donors showed a predominance of white British ancestry and of females, with possible underestimation of clonal diversity. Recipients of two AZD1222 doses showed rising Spike-specific TCR breadth and depth. Within unmutated variant regions lay the reported targets of nearly half of spike-specific TCRs. Seropositive AZD1222 recipients at baseline numbered only 6 or 7.

Note on this clone: What it recognizes is unknown.

The CDR3 is 14 residues long. Between the trimmed V and J ends, which lost 7 bases and 0 bases, there was a span of 12 bases. Per the germline V gene, CDR1 is MNHEY and CDR2 is SMNVEV (reference sequence). The specimen comprised peripheral blood, sampled on day 0 of AZD1222 vaccination. The receptor was derived from an adult in good health. V usage is TRBV27 and J usage is TRBJ1-2; D not resolved. The CDR3 loop is CASNPSRTNYGYTF. CDR3 coding DNA: TGTGCCAGCAATCCAAGCCGGACTAACTATGGCTACACCTTC.